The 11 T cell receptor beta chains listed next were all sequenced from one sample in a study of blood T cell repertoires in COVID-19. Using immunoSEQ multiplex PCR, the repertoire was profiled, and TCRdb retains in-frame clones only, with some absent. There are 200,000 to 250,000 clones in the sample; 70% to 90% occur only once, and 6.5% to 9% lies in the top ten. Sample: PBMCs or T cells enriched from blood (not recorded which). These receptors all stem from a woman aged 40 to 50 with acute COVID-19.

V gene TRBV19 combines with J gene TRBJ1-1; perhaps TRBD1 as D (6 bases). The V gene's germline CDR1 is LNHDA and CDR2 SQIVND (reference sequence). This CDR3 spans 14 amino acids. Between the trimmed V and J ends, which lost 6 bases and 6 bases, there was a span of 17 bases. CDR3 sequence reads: CASSTATGSAEAFF. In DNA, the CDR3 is TGTGCCAGTAGCACTGCAACAGGGTCCGCTGAAGCTTTCTTT. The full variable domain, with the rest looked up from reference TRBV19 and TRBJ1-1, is DGGITQSPKYLFRKEGQNVTLSCEQNLNHDAMYWYRQDPGQGLRLIYYSQIVNDFQKGDIAEGYSVSREKKESFPLTVTSAQKNPTAFYLCASSTATGSAEAFFGQGTRLTVV.

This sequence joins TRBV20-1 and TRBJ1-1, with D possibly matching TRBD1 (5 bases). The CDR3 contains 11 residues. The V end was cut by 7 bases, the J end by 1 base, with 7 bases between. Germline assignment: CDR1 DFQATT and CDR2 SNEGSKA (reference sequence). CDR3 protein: CSGQQNTEAFF. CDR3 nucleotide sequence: TGCAGTGGACAGCAGAACACTGAAGCTTTCTTT.

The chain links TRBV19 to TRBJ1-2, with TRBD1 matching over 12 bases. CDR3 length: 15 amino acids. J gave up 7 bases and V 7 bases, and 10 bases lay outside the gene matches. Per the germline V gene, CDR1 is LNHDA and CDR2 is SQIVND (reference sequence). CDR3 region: CASISRDRGHGGYTF. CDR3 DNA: TGTGCCAGTATTAGCCGGGACAGGGGGCACGGTGGCTACACCTTC.

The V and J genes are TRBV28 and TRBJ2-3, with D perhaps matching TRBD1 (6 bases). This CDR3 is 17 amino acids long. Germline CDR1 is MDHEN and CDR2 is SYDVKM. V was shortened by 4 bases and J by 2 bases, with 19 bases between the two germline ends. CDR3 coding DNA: TGTGCCAGCAGTTCCCGTCGGGACACCCGATACACAGATACGCAGTATTTT. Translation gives CASSSRRDTRYTDTQYF.

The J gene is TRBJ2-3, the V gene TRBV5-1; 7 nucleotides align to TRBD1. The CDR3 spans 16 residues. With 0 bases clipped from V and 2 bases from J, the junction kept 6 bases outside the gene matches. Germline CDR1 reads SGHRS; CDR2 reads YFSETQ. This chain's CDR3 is CASSLAGDRSTDTQYF. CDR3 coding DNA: TGCGCCAGCAGCTTGGCAGGGGACAGATCCACAGATACGCAGTATTTT.

CDR3 protein: CASRRIQGSTGELFF. DNA for the CDR3: TGTGCCAGCAGGAGGATACAGGGAAGCACCGGGGAGCTGTTTTTT. The chain couples TRBV27 to TRBJ2-2; tentative D call: TRBD1 (6 bases). CDR1 is MNHEY and CDR2 is SMNVEV in the germline V gene (reference sequence). The CDR3 sequence is 15 residues long. Trimming stripped 6 bases from V and 4 bases from J, with 15 bases between.

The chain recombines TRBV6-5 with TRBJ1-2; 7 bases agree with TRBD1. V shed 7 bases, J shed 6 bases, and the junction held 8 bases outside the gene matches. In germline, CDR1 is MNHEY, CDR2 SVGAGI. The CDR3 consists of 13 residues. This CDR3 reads CASTPTGDNGYTF. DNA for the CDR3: TGTGCCAGCACTCCAACAGGGGATAATGGCTACACCTTC.

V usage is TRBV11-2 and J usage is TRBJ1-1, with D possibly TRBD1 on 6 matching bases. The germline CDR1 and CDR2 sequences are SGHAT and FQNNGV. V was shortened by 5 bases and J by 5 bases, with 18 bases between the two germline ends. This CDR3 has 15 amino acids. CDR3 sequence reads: CASSHRVAGGTEAFF. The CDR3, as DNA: TGTGCCAGCAGCCACAGGGTCGCGGGAGGAACTGAAGCTTTCTTT.

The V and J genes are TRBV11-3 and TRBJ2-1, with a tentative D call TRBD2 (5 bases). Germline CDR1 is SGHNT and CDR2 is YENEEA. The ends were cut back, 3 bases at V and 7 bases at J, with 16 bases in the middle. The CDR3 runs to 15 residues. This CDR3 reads CASSLVSGSVNEQFF. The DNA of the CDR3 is TGTGCCAGCAGCTTGGTTAGTGGTAGCGTGAATGAGCAGTTCTTC.

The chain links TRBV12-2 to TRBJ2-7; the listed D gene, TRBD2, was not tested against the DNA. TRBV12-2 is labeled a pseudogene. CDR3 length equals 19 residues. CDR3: CASRLRAGGIDGRSYEQYF. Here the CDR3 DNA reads TGTGCAAGTCGCTTACGGGCGGGGGGGATCGACGGCCGCTCCTACGAGCAGTACTTC.

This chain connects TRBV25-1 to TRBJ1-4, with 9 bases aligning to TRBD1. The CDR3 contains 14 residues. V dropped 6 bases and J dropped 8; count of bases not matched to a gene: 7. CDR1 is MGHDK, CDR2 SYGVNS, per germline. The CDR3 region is CASSRGQGDEKLFF. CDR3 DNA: TGTGCCAGCAGCCGGGGACAGGGTGACGAAAAACTGTTTTTT. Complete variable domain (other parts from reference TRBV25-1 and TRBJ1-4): EADIYQTPRYLVIGTGKKITLECSQTMGHDKMYWYQQDPGMELHLIHYSYGVNSTEKGDLSSESTVSRIRTEHFPLTLESARPSHTSQYLCASSRGQGDEKLFFGSGTQLSVL.